This T cell receptor beta chain was profiled in a study of blood T cell repertoires in COVID-19. Study-level background: Nucleic acid was either cDNA or gDNA, and it came from T cells, B-cell-depleted T cells, or PBMCs.

Original methodology: Estimated nucleated cell counts came from reference gene primer amplification. Generated by immunoSEQ multiplex PCR, the TCRdb table keeps only in-frame clones and is missing some. The V and J calls and clone size come from that table; D and trimming were worked out from the DNA. The repertoire has some 450,000 clones, 88% of them found once; the top ten carry roughly an eighth. J gave up 2 bases and V 1 base, and 3 bases lay outside the gene matches. CDR1 and CDR2 (germline): GTSNPN, SVGIG (reference sequence). The CDR3 sequence is 16 residues long. This receptor was identified in a woman between 50 and 59 years old with COVID-19, enrolled during active disease. The chain uses TRBV30 and TRBJ2-3; TRBD2 aligns across 13 bases. Sequencing was performed on peripheral blood. Here the CDR3 reads CAWSAGLAGITDTQYF. The DNA for the CDR3 is TGTGCCTGGAGTGCGGGACTAGCGGGGATCACAGATACGCAGTATTTT.